This TCR beta chain was recorded in a study of blood T cell repertoires in COVID-19 (dated by TCRdb to about 2020). Background for the entire study: Samples covering the acute and convalescent phases of COVID-19 were provided by collaborators in the United States, Italy and Spain. The repertoires were released in a freely available public database meant as a resource for research on the immune response to SARS-CoV-2. Where available, HLA class I and class II types were obtained from metadata supplied by the sample provider rather than from assay-based typing. The material from the prospective study consisted of cDNA or gDNA derived from T cells, B-cell-depleted T cells, or PBMCs. Nearly every sample came with metadata listing a de-identified subject ID, COVID-19 status, age in years and sex. Deeply sampled blood TCRbeta repertoires from subjects exposed to, actively infected with, or recovered from COVID-19 were included in the dataset. The samples were drawn from two sources: the first 160 participants of the ongoing ImmuneRACE study, and fewer than 1,500 subjects contributed by 6 global collaborators.

TCRbeta CDR3 regions were amplified from genomic DNA using the immunoSEQ Assay, a bias-controlled multiplex PCR. Per the authors' processing: Nucleated cell counts per sample were estimated from amplification of reference gene primers within the assay. Sequence reads were collapsed and filtered to measure the absolute abundance of every unique TCRbeta CDR3 rearrangement. For each sample, productive Simpson clonality was calculated as the square root of Simpson's diversity index across productive rearrangements. Sourced from immuneACCESS, this table was stored by TCRdb with only in-frame sequences that have V and J called. A share of the clones is absent; for the studies checked, an unresolved V gene accounts for under half, and the remainder has no known explanation. V, J and clone size are those of that table, while D and trimming were read from the DNA. The sample table lists nearly 300,000 clones, around 92% of them with a count of one. Of the sample, roughly 2.8% is held by the ten largest clones.

Participants in the prospective study were enrolled through a virtual design, were aged about 18 to 100 years, and lived in about 25 United States geographic areas. Cohort assignment in the prospective study relied on participant-reported clinical history from a screening survey and a study questionnaire. Exposed participants were defined as having been in contact with someone with a PCR-confirmed or clinician-diagnosed COVID-19 case within 2 weeks of study entry. In the prospective study, whole blood, serum and a nasopharyngeal or oropharyngeal swab were collected from each participant by mobile phlebotomists. Additional blood draws and questionnaires over an approximately 2-month period could optionally be provided by prospective study participants. Before DNA extraction, prospective study blood samples were shipped either frozen or at room temperature. The CDR3 covers 16 residues, taking in both the cysteine and the phenylalanine. Just CDR3 DNA is preserved here, 48 bases in frame from base 1. The junction carries 26 bases between V and J, which are trimmed by 8 bases and 9 bases respectively. CDR1 and CDR2 are drawn from the germline V gene: MDHEN, SYDVKM.

This clone was detected a few times. What this receptor recognizes is not known. Base qualities are not provided; no much larger clone lies one nucleotide away. General conclusions and limits of the study: How much clinical and demographic metadata was included differed by source and by participant, and the metadata was provided uncurated.

Recombination linked TRBV28 to TRBJ1-5; a tentative D match to TRBD1 spans 6 bases. The sequenced sample consisted of PBMCs or T cells enriched from blood (not recorded which). The receptor was derived from a woman aged 50 to 60 who had been exposed to COVID-19. Read as DNA, the sequence is TGTGCCAGCTTTCGGGCTGGGGGGCGGGGGATTGGGCCCCAGCATTTT. It translates as CASFRAGGRGIGPQHF.